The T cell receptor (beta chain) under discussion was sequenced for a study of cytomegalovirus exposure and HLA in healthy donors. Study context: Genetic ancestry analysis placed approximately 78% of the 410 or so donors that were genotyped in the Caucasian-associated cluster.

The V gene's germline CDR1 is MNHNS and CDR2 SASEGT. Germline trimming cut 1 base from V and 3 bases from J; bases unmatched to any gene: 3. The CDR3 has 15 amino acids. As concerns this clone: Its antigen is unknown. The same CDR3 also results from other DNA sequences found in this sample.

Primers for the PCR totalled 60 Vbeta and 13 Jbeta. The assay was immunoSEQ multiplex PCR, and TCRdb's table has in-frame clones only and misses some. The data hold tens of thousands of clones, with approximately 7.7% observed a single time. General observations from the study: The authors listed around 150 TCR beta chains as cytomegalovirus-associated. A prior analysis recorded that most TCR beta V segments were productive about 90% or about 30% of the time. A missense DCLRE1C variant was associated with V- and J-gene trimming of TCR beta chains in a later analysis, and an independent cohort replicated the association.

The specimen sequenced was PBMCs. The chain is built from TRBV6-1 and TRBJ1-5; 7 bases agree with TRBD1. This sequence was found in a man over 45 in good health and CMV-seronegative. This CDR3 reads CASSEGQGYNQPQHF. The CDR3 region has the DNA TGTGCCAGCAGTGAAGGACAGGGATACAATCAGCCCCAGCATTTT.